The TCR beta chain described here comes from a study of blood T cell repertoires in COVID-19. Study-wide background: Sites in the United States, Italy and Spain provided acute and convalescent COVID-19 samples. From T cells, B-cell-depleted T cells, or PBMCs came the material, which was cDNA or gDNA.

Germline values: CDR1 MNHEY, CDR2 SMNVEV (reference sequence). CDR3 length: 15 amino acids. Trimming at V came to 6 bases and at J to 6 bases, leaving 14 bases not matched to a gene. As originally analysed: Estimation of nucleated cell counts was performed using reference gene primer amplification. Data came from immunoSEQ multiplex PCR; TCRdb stores just in-frame clones and leaves some out. That table supplies the V and J calls and clone size; D and trimming were determined from the DNA. Here the sample spans 150,000 or so clones, 80% to 95% being singletons. The clonotype comes from an older woman with COVID-19, enrolled during active disease. The chain links TRBV27 to TRBJ2-7; TRBD1 agrees at 7 bases. The sequenced sample consisted of peripheral blood. The CDR3 sequence is CASSLLTGSSSEQYF. The CDR3 nucleotides are TGTGCCAGCAGCCTCCTGACAGGGTCTAGCTCCGAGCAGTACTTC.